Here is one T cell receptor beta chain with its context. Its antigen is not identified. The sample is drawn from a study of cytomegalovirus exposure and HLA in healthy donors. Findings and caveats of the study: Later, an analysis showed that TCR beta chains associated with HLA were more clonally expanded than others that were equally common. The authors excluded some V segments, including TRBV6-2 and TRBV6-3, as indistinguishable. Specific recognition of CMV antigens was confirmed in vitro for a few chains (all CMV-associated).

13 Jbeta primers and 60 Vbeta primers were used for the PCR. Method: immunoSEQ multiplex PCR; TCRdb's copy keeps in-frame clones and lacks some. The profile shows about 200,000 clones, 65% to 85% of them singletons. Looked up from germline, CDR1 is MNHEY and CDR2 is SVGAGI. The CDR3 contains 15 residues. V shed 8 bases and J shed 5 bases, with 21 bases lying between them. The chain uses TRBV6-5 and TRBJ1-1; maybe TRBD1 (5 bases). The specimen sequenced was PBMCs. The clonotype was recovered from a man between 25 and 39 years old in good health and CMV-seronegative. The CDR3 nucleotides are TGTGCCAGCGTCGTAACCGAAGGGGTTTTTACTGAAGCTTTCTTT. It encodes CASVVTEGVFTEAFF.